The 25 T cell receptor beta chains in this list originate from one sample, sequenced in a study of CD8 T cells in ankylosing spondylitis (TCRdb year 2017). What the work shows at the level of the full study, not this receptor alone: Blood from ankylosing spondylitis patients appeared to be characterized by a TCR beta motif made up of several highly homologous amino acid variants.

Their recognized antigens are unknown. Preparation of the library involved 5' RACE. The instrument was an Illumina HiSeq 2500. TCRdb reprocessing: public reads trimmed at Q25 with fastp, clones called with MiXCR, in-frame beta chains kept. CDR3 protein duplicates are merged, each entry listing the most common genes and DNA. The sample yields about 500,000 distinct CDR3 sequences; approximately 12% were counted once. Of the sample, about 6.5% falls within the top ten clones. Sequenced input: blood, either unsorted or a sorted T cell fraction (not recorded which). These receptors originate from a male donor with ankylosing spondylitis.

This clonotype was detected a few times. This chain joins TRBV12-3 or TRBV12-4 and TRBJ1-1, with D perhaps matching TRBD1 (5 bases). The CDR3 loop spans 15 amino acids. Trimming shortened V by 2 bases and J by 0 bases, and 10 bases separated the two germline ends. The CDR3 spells CASSLSGHMNTEAFF. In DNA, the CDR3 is TGTGCCAGCAGTTTAAGTGGACATATGAACACTGAAGCTTTCTTT.

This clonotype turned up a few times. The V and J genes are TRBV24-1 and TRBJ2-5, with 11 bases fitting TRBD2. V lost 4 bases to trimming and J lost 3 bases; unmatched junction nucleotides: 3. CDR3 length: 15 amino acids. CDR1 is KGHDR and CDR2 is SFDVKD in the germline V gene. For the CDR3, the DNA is TGTGCCACCAGTGACCTGACTAGCGGGGAAGAGACCCAGTACTTC. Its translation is CATSDLTSGEETQYF.

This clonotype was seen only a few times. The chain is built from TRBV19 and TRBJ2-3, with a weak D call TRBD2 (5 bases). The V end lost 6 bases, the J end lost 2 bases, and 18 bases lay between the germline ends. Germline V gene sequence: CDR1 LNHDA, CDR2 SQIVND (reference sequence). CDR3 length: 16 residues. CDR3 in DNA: TGTGCCAGTAGGGGGTTGAGGGAGCGATCCACAGATACGCAGTATTTT. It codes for CASRGLRERSTDTQYF.

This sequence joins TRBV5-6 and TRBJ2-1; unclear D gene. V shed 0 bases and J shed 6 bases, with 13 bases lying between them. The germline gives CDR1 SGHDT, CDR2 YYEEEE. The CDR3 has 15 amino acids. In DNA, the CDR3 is TGTGCCAGCAGCTTGGGTTCCCGCTCTAGCAATGAGCAGTTCTTC. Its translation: CASSLGSRSSNEQFF.

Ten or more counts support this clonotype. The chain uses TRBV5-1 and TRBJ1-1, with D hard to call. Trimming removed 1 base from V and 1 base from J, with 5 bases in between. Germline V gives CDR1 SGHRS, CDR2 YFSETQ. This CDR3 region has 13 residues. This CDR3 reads CASSLNWNTEAFF. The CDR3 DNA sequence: TGCGCCAGCAGCTTGAACTGGAACACTGAAGCTTTCTTT.

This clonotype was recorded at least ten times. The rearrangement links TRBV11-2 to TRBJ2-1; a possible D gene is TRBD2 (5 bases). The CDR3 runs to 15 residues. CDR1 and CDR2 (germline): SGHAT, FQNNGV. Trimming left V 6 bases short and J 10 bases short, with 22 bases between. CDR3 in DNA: TGTGCCAGCAGTCTTGCCGGAGGCCGAGTCGAGGAGCAGTTCTTC. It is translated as CASSLAGGRVEEQFF. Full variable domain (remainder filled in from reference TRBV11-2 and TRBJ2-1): EAGVAQSPRYKIIEKRQSVAFWCNPISGHATLYWYQQILGQGPKLLIQFQNNGVVDDSQLPKDRFSAERLKGVDSTLKIQPAKLEDSAVYLCASSLAGGRVEEQFFGPGTRLTVL.

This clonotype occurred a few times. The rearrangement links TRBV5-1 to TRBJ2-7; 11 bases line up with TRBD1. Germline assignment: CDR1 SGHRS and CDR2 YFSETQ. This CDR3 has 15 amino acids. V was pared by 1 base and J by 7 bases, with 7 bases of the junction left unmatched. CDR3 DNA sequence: TGCGCCAGCAGCTTGAGGACAGGGGGCGTGGGGGAGCAGTACTTC. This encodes CASSLRTGGVGEQYF.

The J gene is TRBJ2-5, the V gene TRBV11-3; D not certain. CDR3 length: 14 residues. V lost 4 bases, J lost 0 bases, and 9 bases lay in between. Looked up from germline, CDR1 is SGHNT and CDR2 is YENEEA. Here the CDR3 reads CASSSQLYQETQYF. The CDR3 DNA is TGTGCCAGCAGCTCACAGCTGTACCAAGAGACCCAGTACTTC.

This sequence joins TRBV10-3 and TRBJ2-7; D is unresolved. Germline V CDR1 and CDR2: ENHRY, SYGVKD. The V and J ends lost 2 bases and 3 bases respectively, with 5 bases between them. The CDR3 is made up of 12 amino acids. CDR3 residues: CAISEGSYEQYF. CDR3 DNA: TGTGCCATCAGTGAGGGAAGCTACGAGCAGTACTTC.

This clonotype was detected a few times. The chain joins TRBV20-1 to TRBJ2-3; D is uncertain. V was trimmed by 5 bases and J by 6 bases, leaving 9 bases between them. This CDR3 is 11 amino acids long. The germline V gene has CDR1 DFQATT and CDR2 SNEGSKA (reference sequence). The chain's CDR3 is CSAVVRDTQYF. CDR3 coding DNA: TGCAGTGCTGTCGTAAGGGATACGCAGTATTTT.

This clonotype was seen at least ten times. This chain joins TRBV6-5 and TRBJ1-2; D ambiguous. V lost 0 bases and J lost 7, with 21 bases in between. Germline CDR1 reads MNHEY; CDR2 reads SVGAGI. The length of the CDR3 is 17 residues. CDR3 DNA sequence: TGTGCCAGCAGTTACTCGTCCTTGGACCGGGGATTTGGTGGCTACACCTTC. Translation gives CASSYSSLDRGFGGYTF.

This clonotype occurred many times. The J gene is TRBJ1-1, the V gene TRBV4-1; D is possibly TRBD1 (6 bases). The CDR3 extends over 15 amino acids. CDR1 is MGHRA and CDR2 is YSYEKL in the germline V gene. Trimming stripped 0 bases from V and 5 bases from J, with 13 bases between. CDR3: CASSQEGAGLTEAFF. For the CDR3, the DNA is TGCGCCAGCAGCCAAGAGGGGGCAGGGTTGACTGAAGCTTTCTTT.

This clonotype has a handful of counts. CDR3 in amino acids: CASTEGLAGSNEQFF. In DNA, the CDR3 is TGTGCCAGCACCGAAGGACTAGCGGGAAGCAATGAGCAGTTCTTC. This chain links TRBV12-3 or TRBV12-4 with TRBJ2-1; 12 positions agree with TRBD2. This CDR3 is 15 amino acids long. The junction had 7 bases not matched to a gene; V was cut back by 7 bases and J by 6 bases.

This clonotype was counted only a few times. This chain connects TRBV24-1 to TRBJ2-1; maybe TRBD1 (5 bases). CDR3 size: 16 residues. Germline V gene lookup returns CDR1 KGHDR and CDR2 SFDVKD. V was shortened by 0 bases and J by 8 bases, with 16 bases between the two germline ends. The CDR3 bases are TGTGCCACCAGTGATTTGCGCCAGGGCCTGGTTGATGAGCAGTTCTTC. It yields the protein CATSDLRQGLVDEQFF.

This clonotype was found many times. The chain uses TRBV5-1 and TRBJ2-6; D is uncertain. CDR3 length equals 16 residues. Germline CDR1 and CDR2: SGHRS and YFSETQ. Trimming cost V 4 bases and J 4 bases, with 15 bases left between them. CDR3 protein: CASSEALQSGANVLTF. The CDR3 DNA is TGCGCCAGCAGCGAAGCGTTACAATCCGGGGCCAACGTCCTGACTTTC.

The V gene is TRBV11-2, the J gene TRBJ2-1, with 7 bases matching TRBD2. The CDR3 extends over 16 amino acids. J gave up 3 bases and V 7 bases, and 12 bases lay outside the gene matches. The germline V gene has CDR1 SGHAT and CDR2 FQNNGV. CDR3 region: CASTRYNSGNYNEQFF. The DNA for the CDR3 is TGTGCCAGCACCCGTTATAACAGCGGGAACTACAATGAGCAGTTCTTC.

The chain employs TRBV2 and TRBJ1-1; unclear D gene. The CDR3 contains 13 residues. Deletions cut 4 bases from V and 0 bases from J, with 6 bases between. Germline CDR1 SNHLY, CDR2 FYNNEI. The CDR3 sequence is CASSVSLNTEAFF. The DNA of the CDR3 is TGTGCCAGCAGTGTATCCCTGAACACTGAAGCTTTCTTT.

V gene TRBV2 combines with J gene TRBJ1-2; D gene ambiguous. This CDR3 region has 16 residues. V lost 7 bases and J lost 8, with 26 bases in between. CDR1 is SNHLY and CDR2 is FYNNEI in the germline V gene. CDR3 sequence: CASNILRSVRAEGYTF. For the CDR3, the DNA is TGTGCCAGCAATATCCTCAGAAGTGTAAGGGCTGAAGGCTACACCTTC.

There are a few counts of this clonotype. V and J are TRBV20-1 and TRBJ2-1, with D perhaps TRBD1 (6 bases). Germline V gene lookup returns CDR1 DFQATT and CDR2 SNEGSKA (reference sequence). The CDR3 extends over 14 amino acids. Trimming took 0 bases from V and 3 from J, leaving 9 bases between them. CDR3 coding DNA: TGCAGTGCTAGAGATTTAGGGGGCTACAATGAGCAGTTCTTC. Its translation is CSARDLGGYNEQFF.

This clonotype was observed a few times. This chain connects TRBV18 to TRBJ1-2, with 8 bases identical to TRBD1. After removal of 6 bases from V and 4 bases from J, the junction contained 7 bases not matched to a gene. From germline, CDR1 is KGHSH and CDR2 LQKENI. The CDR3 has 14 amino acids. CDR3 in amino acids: CASSPQTGAYGYTF. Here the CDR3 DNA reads TGTGCCAGCTCCCCTCAGACAGGGGCCTATGGCTACACCTTC.

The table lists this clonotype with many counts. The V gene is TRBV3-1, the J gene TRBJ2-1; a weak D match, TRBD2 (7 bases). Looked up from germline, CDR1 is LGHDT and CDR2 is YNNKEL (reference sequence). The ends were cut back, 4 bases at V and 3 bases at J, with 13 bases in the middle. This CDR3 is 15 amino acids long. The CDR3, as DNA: TGTGCCAGCAGCCGCGGGGGCGGGAGCTACAATGAGCAGTTCTTC. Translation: CASSRGGGSYNEQFF.

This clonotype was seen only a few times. The CDR3 loop reads CASSFSGYNEQFF. As DNA, the CDR3 is TGTGCCAGCAGTTTTTCGGGCTACAATGAGCAGTTCTTC. The chain uses TRBV27 and TRBJ2-1, with D unclear. The CDR3 totals 13 residues. The V and J ends lost 3 bases and 3 bases respectively, with 6 bases between them. The germline gives CDR1 MNHEY, CDR2 SMNVEV (reference sequence).

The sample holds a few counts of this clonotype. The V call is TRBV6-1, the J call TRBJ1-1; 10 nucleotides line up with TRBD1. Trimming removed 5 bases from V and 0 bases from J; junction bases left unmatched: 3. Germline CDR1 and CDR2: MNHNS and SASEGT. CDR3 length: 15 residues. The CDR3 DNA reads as TGTGCCAGCAGTCGACAGGGGGCTATGAACACTGAAGCTTTCTTT. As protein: CASSRQGAMNTEAFF.

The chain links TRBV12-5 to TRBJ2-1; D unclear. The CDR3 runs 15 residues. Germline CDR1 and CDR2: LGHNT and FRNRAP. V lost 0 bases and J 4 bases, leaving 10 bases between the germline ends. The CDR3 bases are TGTGCTAGTGGTTTGGTTCGGGCAACTTACAATGAGCAGTTCTTC. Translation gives CASGLVRATYNEQFF.

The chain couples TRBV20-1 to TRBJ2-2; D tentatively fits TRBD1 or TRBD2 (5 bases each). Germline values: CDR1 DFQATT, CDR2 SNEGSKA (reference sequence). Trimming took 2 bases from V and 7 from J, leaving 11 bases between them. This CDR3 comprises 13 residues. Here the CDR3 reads CSARTPGSGELFF. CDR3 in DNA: TGCAGTGCTAGAACCCCAGGGAGCGGGGAGCTGTTTTTT.